Given below is one T cell receptor beta chain in context. The antigen is unknown. With 60 Vbeta and 13 Jbeta primers, the PCR was carried out. Profiling relied on immunoSEQ multiplex PCR, and the TCRdb table lists in-frame clones only, not all of them. In the table there are 150,000 to 200,000 clones, over 65% of which are singletons. Trimming took off 0 bases at V and 10 bases at J, with 4 bases between the two ends. Germline CDR1 reads MNHEY; CDR2 reads SVGAGI. CDR3 length equals 12 residues. These data are taken from a study of cytomegalovirus exposure and HLA in healthy donors. Study results and limitations: Across HLA loci, a later analysis found differing TCR association rates, with DRB1 most and HLA-C fewest. Most TCR sequences showed up rarely, but some public TCRs showed up in many donors. The listing of 150 or so TCR beta chains classed them as cytomegalovirus-associated.

The sample taken for sequencing was PBMCs. The clonotype comes from a female donor in good health and CMV-seronegative. This rearrangement joins TRBV6-5 to TRBJ1-6; D is unclear. The chain's CDR3 is CASSYSRSPLHF. DNA of the CDR3: TGTGCCAGCAGTTACTCCCGGTCACCCCTCCACTTT.